Shown below are 3 T cell receptor beta chains from a single sample sequenced in a study of response to subunit inactivated influenza vaccine. TCRdb fed the RT-PCR reads into MiXCR, producing one record per CDR3 protein. Among about 160,000 distinct CDR3 sequences listed, around 10% were seen once. This material consisted of CD8+ T cells sorted from PBMCs, taken around 25 months after vaccination. The receptor source for this set is a man in his fifties or sixties who received an inactivated influenza vaccine.

This clonotype was counted a few times. The chain is built from TRBV13 and TRBJ2-7; D might be TRBD1 (6 bases). V was trimmed by 4 bases and J by 2 bases, leaving 12 bases between them. The CDR3 length is 14 residues. Germline V gene data show CDR1 as PRHDT and CDR2 as FYEKMQ (reference sequence). For the CDR3, the DNA is TGTGCCAGCAGCTCCGACAGGACCCCCTACGAGCAGTACTTC. Its translation: CASSSDRTPYEQYF.

Notes on this clonotype: A junction boundary mismatches the germline segment, possibly from a read error. V is TRBV7-9 and J is TRBJ2-5; a weak D match, TRBD1 (6 bases). From germline, CDR1 is SEHNR and CDR2 FQNEAQ (reference sequence). The CDR3 consists of 10 residues. For the CDR3, the DNA is TGTGCCAGCAGCCCTATAACAGGGAACTTC. It yields the protein CASSPITGNF. Combining the CDR3 with reference TRBV7-9 and TRBJ2-5 gives the whole variable domain DTGVSQNPRHKITKRGQNVTFRCDPISEHNRLYWYRQTLGQGPEFLTYFQNEAQLEKSRLLSDRFSAERPKGSFSTLEIQRTEQGDSAMYLCASSPITGNFGPGTRLLVL.

This chain links TRBV11-3 with TRBJ1-4; no definite D call. V was shortened by 1 base and J by 8 bases, with 8 bases between the two germline ends. Germline V gene sequence: CDR1 SGHNT, CDR2 YENEEA. CDR3 size: 13 residues. The CDR3 sequence: CASSLGAREKLFF. The CDR3 bases are TGTGCCAGCAGCTTAGGGGCGAGGGAAAAACTGTTTTTT.